These 6 T cell receptor beta chains were sequenced from one sample in a study of T cells in Graves' hyperthyroidism and ophthalmopathy. What was amplified from RNA transcripts were TCR beta CDR3 regions. HTBI primers were used for first-round RT-PCR of the TCR CDR3. Using its own MiXCR run on the multiplex PCR reads, TCRdb lists one record per CDR3 protein. The sample comprises about 300,000 distinct CDR3 sequences, about 25% of which are singletons, and over 25% rests with the top ten. Sequenced material: blood. These receptors originate from a man aged 40-50 years with Graves' hyperthyroidism that later progressed to Graves' ophthalmopathy.

This chain connects TRBV6-5 to TRBJ2-5, with 11 bases aligning to TRBD2. With V trimmed by 4 bases and J by 1 base, 2 bases remained unmatched. Germline CDR1 reads MNHEY; CDR2 reads SVGAGI. CDR3 length equals 15 residues. The CDR3: CASSLGLAAQETQYF. In nucleotides, the CDR3 is TGTGCCAGCAGTTTGGGACTAGCGGCCCAAGAGACCCAGTACTTC.

This chain joins TRBV9 and TRBJ1-2; TRBD1 agrees at 7 bases. V lost 0 bases and J lost 4; bases outside the gene matches: 6. Germline V lookup: CDR1 SGDLS, CDR2 YYNGEE. CDR3 length equals 15 residues. As DNA, the CDR3 is TGTGCCAGCAGCGTAGGCCACAGGGGCACCTATGGCTACACCTTC. Translating it yields CASSVGHRGTYGYTF.

In its sample, this clonotype was seen a few times. The chain uses TRBV5-1 and TRBJ1-5, with D possibly TRBD1 on 5 matching bases. CDR1 is SGHRS, CDR2 YFSETQ, per germline. Trimming stripped 4 bases from V and 0 bases from J, with 14 bases between. CDR3 length: 16 amino acids. CDR3 DNA: TGCGCCAGCAGCCCCAAGACAGCTAATAGCAATCAGCCCCAGCATTTT. Translated: CASSPKTANSNQPQHF.

This clonotype was recorded many times. The chain uses TRBV6-1 and TRBJ1-2; D remains ambiguous. The germline V gene has CDR1 MNHNS and CDR2 SASEGT. Trimming cost V 3 bases and J 3 bases, with 11 bases left between them. The CDR3 has 14 residues. As DNA, the CDR3 is TGTGCCAGCAGTGACCTGTCAGCGGACTATGGCTACACCTTC. Encoded protein: CASSDLSADYGYTF.

This clonotype was seen at least ten times. This sequence joins TRBV5-1 and TRBJ2-7; no firm D call. V was cut by 0 bases and J by 3 bases, with 7 bases left in between. The CDR3 runs 13 residues. CDR1 and CDR2 from the germline V gene are SGHRS and YFSETQ. Written as DNA, the CDR3 is TGCGCCAGCAGCTTGGTGGCTAGCTACGAGCAGTACTTC. Its translation: CASSLVASYEQYF. Filled out from reference TRBV5-1 and TRBJ2-7, the complete variable domain reads KAGVTQTPRYLIKTRGQQVTLSCSPISGHRSVSWYQQTPGQGLQFLFEYFSETQRNKGNFPGRFSGRQFSNSRSEMNVSTLELGDSALYLCASSLVASYEQYFGPGTRLTVT.

This clonotype was detected ten times or more. The J gene is TRBJ1-1, the V gene TRBV6-5; unclear D gene. Trimming left V 9 bases short and J 2 bases short, with 10 bases between. Germline lookup yields CDR1 MNHEY and CDR2 SVGAGI. The CDR3 is 12 residues long. CDR3 in amino acids: CASATSNTEAFF. The CDR3 nucleotides read TGTGCCAGTGCAACTAGTAACACTGAAGCTTTCTTT.